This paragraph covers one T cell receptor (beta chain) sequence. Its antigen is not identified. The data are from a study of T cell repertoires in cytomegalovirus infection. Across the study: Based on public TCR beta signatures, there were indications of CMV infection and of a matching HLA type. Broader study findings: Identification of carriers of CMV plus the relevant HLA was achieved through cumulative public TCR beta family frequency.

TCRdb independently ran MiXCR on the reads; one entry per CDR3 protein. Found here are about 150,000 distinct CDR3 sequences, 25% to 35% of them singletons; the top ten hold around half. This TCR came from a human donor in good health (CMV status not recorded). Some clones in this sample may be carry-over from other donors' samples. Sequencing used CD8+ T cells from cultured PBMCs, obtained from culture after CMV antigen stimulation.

The DNA for the CDR3 is TGTGCCACGACAGGACGGGGGATTATCCATTATGAACTAAGCGAAGCTTTCTTT. Encoded protein: CATTGRGIIHYELSEAFF. This chain links TRBV19 with TRBJ1-1; maybe TRBD1 (6 bases). The CDR3 spans 18 residues. Germline CDR1 reads LNHDA; CDR2 reads SQIVND (reference sequence). Between the trimmed V and J ends, which lost 10 bases and 8 bases, there was a span of 35 bases. The whole variable domain, remainder taken from reference TRBV19 and TRBJ1-1, is DGGITQSPKYLFRKEGQNVTLSCEQNLNHDAMYWYRQDPGQGLRLIYYSQIVNDFQKGDIAEGYSVSREKKESFPLTVTSAQKNPTAFYLCATTGRGIIHYELSEAFFGQGTRLTVV.